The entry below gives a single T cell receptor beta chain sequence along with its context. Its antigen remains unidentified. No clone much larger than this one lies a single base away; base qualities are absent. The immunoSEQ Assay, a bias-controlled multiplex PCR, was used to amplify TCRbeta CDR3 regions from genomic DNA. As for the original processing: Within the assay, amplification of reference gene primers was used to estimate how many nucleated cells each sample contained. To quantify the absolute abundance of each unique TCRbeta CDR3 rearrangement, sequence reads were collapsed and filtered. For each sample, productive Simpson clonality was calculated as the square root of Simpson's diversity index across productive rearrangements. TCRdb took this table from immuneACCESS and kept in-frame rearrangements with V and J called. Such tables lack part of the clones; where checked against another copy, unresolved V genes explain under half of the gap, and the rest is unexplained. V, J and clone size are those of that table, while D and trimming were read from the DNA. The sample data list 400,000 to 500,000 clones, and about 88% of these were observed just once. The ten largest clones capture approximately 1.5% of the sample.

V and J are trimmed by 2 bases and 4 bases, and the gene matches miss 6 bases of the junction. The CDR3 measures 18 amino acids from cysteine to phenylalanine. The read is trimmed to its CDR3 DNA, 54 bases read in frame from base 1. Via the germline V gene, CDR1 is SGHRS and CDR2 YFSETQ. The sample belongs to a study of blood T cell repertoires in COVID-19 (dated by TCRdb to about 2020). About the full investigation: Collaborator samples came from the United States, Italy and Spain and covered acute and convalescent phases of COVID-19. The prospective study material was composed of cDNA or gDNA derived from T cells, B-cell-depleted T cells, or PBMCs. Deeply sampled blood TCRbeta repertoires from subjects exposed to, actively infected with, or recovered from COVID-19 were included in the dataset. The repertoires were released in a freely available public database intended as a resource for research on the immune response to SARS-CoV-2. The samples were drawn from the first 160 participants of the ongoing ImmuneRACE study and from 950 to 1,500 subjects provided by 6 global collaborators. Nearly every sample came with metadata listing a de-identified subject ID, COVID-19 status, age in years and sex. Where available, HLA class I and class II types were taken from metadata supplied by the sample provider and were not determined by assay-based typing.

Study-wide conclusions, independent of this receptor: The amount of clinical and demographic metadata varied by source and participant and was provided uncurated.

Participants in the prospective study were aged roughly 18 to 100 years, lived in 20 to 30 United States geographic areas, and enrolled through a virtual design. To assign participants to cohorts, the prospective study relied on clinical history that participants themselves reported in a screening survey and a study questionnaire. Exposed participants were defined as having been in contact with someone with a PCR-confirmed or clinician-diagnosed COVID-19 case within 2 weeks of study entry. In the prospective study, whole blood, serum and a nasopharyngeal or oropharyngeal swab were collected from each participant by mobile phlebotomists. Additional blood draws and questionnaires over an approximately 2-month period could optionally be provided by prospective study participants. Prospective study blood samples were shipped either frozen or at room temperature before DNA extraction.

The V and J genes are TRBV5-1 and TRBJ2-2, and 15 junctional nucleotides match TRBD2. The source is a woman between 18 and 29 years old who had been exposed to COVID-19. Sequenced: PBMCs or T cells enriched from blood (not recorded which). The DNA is TGCGCCAGCAGCTTCGGACTAGCGGGAGGGCCTATCACCGGGGAGCTGTTTTTT. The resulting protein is CASSFGLAGGPITGELFF.